The subject of this entry is one TCR beta chain. Its target is not known. Germline V gene sequence: CDR1 MRHNA, CDR2 SNTAGT. The CDR3 totals 16 residues. cDNA libraries for TRB were generated by 5' RACE incorporating UMI labels. From the 5' RACE reads, TCRdb lists one entry per CDR3 protein and no DNA. Recorded here are more than 45,000 distinct CDR3 sequences; the top ten clones represent over 12%. This record comes from a study of CXCR3-negative and CXCR3-positive naive CD8 T cells. Study-level findings and limits: CXCR3-negative and CXCR3-positive naive cells shared comparable TRBV-TRBJ usage, but memory cells did not.

V is TRBV6-4 and J is TRBJ2-1; the TCRdb call, TRBD2, lacks DNA for checking. Sequenced input: memory CD8+ T cells from blood. The TCR sequence derives from a human donor in good health. Some clones in this sample may be carry-over from other donors' samples. The CDR3 loop is CASSGKTSGEVNEQFF.